One sample yielded the 26 T cell receptor beta chains listed below, sequenced in a study of blood T cell repertoires in COVID-19. Sequencing was performed with immunoSEQ multiplex PCR; in TCRdb, only in-frame clones are kept and a portion is missing. This sample has 200,000 or so clones, with about 90% found just once. Sequencing input: peripheral blood. The receptors come from a woman aged 45-65 years with acute or convalescent COVID-19.

The chain carries TRBV6-6 and TRBJ1-2, with TRBD1 as a possible D gene (6 bases). Trimming took off 6 bases at V and 6 bases at J, with 17 bases between the two ends. Germline-derived CDR1 and CDR2 are MNHNY and SVGAGI (reference sequence). The CDR3 totals 14 residues. CDR3 nucleotide sequence: TGTGCCAGCAGCCTACACAGGGATGCGGATGGCTACACCTTC. As protein: CASSLHRDADGYTF.

This clone came up a few times. The chain employs TRBV4-2 and TRBJ2-7; D is ambiguous. The CDR3 length is 14 residues. The germline V gene has CDR1 LGHNA and CDR2 YNFKEQ. Deletions cut 0 bases from V and 7 bases from J, with 13 bases between. The CDR3 here is CASSQEALAWEQYF. The DNA of the CDR3 is TGTGCCAGCAGCCAAGAGGCTCTTGCCTGGGAGCAGTACTTC.

The rearrangement uses TRBV9 and TRBJ2-3; 14 nucleotides line up with TRBD2. The junction had 7 bases not matched to a gene; V was cut back by 3 bases and J by 1 base. CDR1 is SGDLS and CDR2 is YYNGEE in the germline V gene. The CDR3 runs 18 residues. The CDR3 DNA is TGTGCCAGCAGCGGGACTAGCGGGGGGTCTACCGGCACAGATACGCAGTATTTT. Protein sequence: CASSGTSGGSTGTDTQYF.

The chain has TRBV29-1 and TRBJ2-7; perhaps TRBD2 as D (5 bases). The length of the CDR3 is 14 residues. Germline V gene lookup returns CDR1 SQVTM and CDR2 ANQGSEA. Trimming removed 6 bases from V and 2 bases from J, with 17 bases in between. CDR3 region: CSVDTVGETYEQYF. The CDR3 DNA reads TGCAGCGTCGACACGGTCGGGGAAACCTACGAGCAGTACTTC.

The chain carries TRBV3-1 (or the pseudogene TRBV3-2) and TRBJ2-3; 12 bases agree with TRBD2. J was trimmed by 9 bases and V by 3 bases; bases with no gene match: 13. In germline, CDR1 is LGHDT, CDR2 YNNKEL (reference sequence). This CDR3 has 17 amino acids. CDR3 in DNA: TGTGCCAGCAGCCACAAGAGGGAGATTGGACTAGCGGGGACGCAGTATTTT. Amino acid sequence: CASSHKREIGLAGTQYF.

This clone was counted only a few times. J is TRBJ2-1 and V is TRBV10-3, with TRBD2 identical over 9 bases. With V trimmed by 4 bases and J by 6 bases, 7 bases remained unmatched. From germline, CDR1 is ENHRY and CDR2 SYGVKD. The CDR3 spans 15 residues. The CDR3 nucleotides read TGTGCCATCAGTGGAGGCGGGGGGGCCGGCAATGAGCAGTTCTTC. It translates to CAISGGGGAGNEQFF.

The rearrangement links TRBV11-3 to TRBJ2-3, with D possibly being TRBD2 (6 bases). This CDR3 spans 16 amino acids. Trimming removed 5 bases at V and 0 bases at J, with 15 bases between. Germline lookup yields CDR1 SGHNT and CDR2 YENEEA. The CDR3 sequence is CASSVGGKTSTDTQYF. In DNA, the CDR3 is TGTGCCAGCAGCGTAGGCGGGAAAACTAGCACAGATACGCAGTATTTT.

The rearrangement joins TRBV13 to TRBJ1-2, with TRBD1 as a possible D gene (6 bases). Germline V gives CDR1 PRHDT, CDR2 FYEKMQ (reference sequence). V was cut by 0 bases and J by 8 bases, with 10 bases left in between. This CDR3 spans 13 amino acids. The CDR3 DNA reads as TGTGCCAGCAGCTTAGGGGCAGGGGAAGGCTACACCTTC. Encoded protein: CASSLGAGEGYTF.

The V and J genes are TRBV3-1 (or the pseudogene TRBV3-2) and TRBJ1-2; 12 bases line up with TRBD1. The CDR3 runs 19 residues. Germline assignment: CDR1 LGHDT and CDR2 YNNKEL (reference sequence). Trimming took 1 base from V and 2 from J; bases not matched to a gene: 11. The DNA for the CDR3 is TGTGCCAGCAGCCAAGCGGGACAGGGGGCGCGAGGGGGGAACTATGGCTACACCTTC. Translation gives CASSQAGQGARGGNYGYTF.

Points on this clone: Other DNA sequences of this sample code for an identical CDR3. The chain joins TRBV15 to TRBJ1-2; no clear D gene. The CDR3 spans 13 residues. V lost 0 bases and J 1 base, leaving 3 bases between the germline ends. The germline gives CDR1 LNHNV, CDR2 YYDKDF (reference sequence). Written as DNA, the CDR3 is TGTGCCACCAGCAGAGATAGTAACTATGGCTACACCTTC. Translated, it gives CATSRDSNYGYTF. The variable domain in full, with the rest retrieved from reference TRBV15 and TRBJ1-2, is DAMVIQNPRYQVTQFGKPVTLSCSQTLNHNVMYWYQQKSSQAPKLLFHYYDKDFNNEADTPDNFQSRRPNTSFCFLDIRSPGLGDTAMYLCATSRDSNYGYTFGSGTRLTVV.

The chain links TRBV30 to TRBJ1-4; D remains unclear. This CDR3 comprises 11 residues. Germline V CDR1 and CDR2: GTSNPN, SVGIG (reference sequence). V was pared by 6 bases and J by 5 bases, with 7 bases between. CDR3 residues: CACAGNEKLFF. CDR3 nucleotide sequence: TGTGCCTGTGCGGGGAATGAAAAACTGTTTTTT.

CDR3 DNA: TGTGCCAGCAGCCCTCAGGGAGAGCAGTTCTTC. Its protein is CASSPQGEQFF. The V call is TRBV11-2, the J call TRBJ2-1, with D perhaps matching TRBD1 (5 bases). CDR3 length equals 11 residues. The V end was cut by 5 bases, the J end by 10 bases, with 9 bases between. Germline CDR1 and CDR2: SGHAT and FQNNGV.

The chain links TRBV11-1 to TRBJ1-1; D is undetermined. The germline V gene encodes CDR1 SGHAT and CDR2 FQDESV (reference sequence). The CDR3 runs 13 residues. V dropped 5 bases and J dropped 6 bases, with 13 bases sitting between them. CDR3 DNA: TGTGCCAGCAGCCTACTCGGGTCCGCTGAAGCTTTCTTT. Protein: CASSLLGSAEAFF.

V usage is TRBV4-3 and J usage is TRBJ1-2, with D maybe TRBD1 (6 bases). Germline V gene data show CDR1 as LGHNA and CDR2 as YSLEER. The CDR3 runs to 14 residues. Trimming took off 0 bases at V and 3 bases at J, with 8 bases between the two ends. The CDR3 sequence: CASSQDAGDYGYTF. The CDR3 nucleotides read TGCGCCAGCAGCCAAGATGCAGGGGACTATGGCTACACCTTC.

The gene calls are TRBV5-6 and TRBJ1-3; D perhaps matches TRBD1 (6 bases). The CDR3 is made up of 14 amino acids. CDR1 is SGHDT, CDR2 YYEEEE, per germline. Trimming shortened V by 5 bases and J by 2 bases, and 11 bases separated the two germline ends. The CDR3 sequence: CASRSTGPGNTIYF. The CDR3 DNA is TGTGCCAGCAGGTCAACAGGGCCTGGAAACACCATATATTTT.

The V call is TRBV3-1 (or the pseudogene TRBV3-2), the J call TRBJ1-3; the match to TRBD1 covers 9 bases. V lost 4 bases, J lost 4 bases, and 8 bases stayed unmatched. The CDR3 totals 16 residues. Germline CDR1 LGHDT, CDR2 YNNKEL (reference sequence). CDR3 loop: CASSRTDRGGGNTIYF. The DNA for the CDR3 is TGTGCCAGCAGCCGGACGGACAGGGGAGGAGGAAACACCATATATTTT.

J is TRBJ1-2 and V is TRBV7-8, with D possibly TRBD1 on 6 matching bases. V lost 5 bases and J lost 2, with 9 bases in between. CDR1 is SGHVS, CDR2 FQNEAQ, per germline. The CDR3 totals 13 residues. CDR3 protein: CASSADRNYGYTF. In nucleotides, the CDR3 is TGTGCCAGCAGCGCAGACAGGAACTATGGCTACACCTTC.

V and J are TRBV21-1 and TRBJ1-5; the table's D gene call, TRBD1, was not cross checked with the DNA. TRBV21-1 is listed as a pseudogene. This CDR3 region has 14 residues. The CDR3 DNA reads as TGTGCCAGCAGAAAGGGCAGGGTTGATCAGCCCCAGCATTTT. This sequence encodes CASRKGRVDQPQHF.

The chain joins TRBV5-1 to TRBJ1-4; weak D call: TRBD1 (5 bases). From germline, CDR1 is SGHRS and CDR2 YFSETQ. The CDR3 consists of 15 residues. V lost 4 bases, J lost 4 bases, and 14 bases lay in between. The CDR3 here is CASSIGTPSNEKLFF. In DNA, the CDR3 is TGCGCCAGCAGCATTGGGACTCCAAGTAATGAAAAACTGTTTTTT.

V gene TRBV18 combines with J gene TRBJ2-5, with TRBD2 matching over 9 bases. Germline loops: CDR1 KGHSH, CDR2 LQKENI. This CDR3 spans 17 amino acids. V was clipped by 4 bases and J by 1 base; unmatched bases: 10. CDR3 sequence reads: CASSLSLGGRAQETQYF. The CDR3, as DNA: TGTGCCAGCTCACTTTCGTTGGGCGGGAGGGCCCAAGAGACCCAGTACTTC.

The chain has TRBV6-5 and TRBJ2-1; 8 bases align to TRBD2. In germline, CDR1 is MNHEY, CDR2 SVGAGI. J gave up 9 bases and V 2 bases, and 9 bases lay outside the gene matches. The CDR3 length is 15 residues. CDR3 DNA: TGTGCCAGCAGTTACGAAACGGGAGGGCCGCGTGAGCAGTTCTTC. This translates into CASSYETGGPREQFF.

J is TRBJ1-4 and V is TRBV12-3 or TRBV12-4; TRBD1 might be the D (5 bases). The CDR3 length is 13 residues. The V gene lost 6 bases and the J gene lost 6 bases, with 11 bases spanning the gap. As DNA, the CDR3 is TGTGCCAGCAGCCCCAGGGAGGATGAAAAACTGTTTTTT. It yields the protein CASSPREDEKLFF.

The count of this clone is one. The chain carries TRBV19 and TRBJ1-5; TRBD1 matches at 8 bases. V trimming: 10 bases; J trimming: 4 bases; junction bases outside the gene matches: 6. CDR3 size: 13 residues. Germline V gene sequence: CDR1 LNHDA, CDR2 SQIVND (reference sequence). The CDR3: CATSGQGNQPQHF. For the CDR3, the DNA is TGTGCCACCTCAGGACAGGGTAATCAGCCCCAGCATTTT.

This clone was recorded a few times. The gene calls are TRBV10-3 and TRBJ1-6; 10 nucleotides agree with TRBD1. With 6 bases clipped from V and 9 bases from J, the junction kept 5 bases outside the gene matches. CDR1 and CDR2 from the germline V gene are ENHRY and SYGVKD. This CDR3 has 14 residues. DNA of the CDR3: TGTGCCATCAGCTCCGGGACAGGGGTTTCACCCCTCCACTTT. It specifies CAISSGTGVSPLHF.

J is TRBJ1-2 and V is TRBV7-9; 8 positions match TRBD1. CDR3 length equals 15 residues. CDR1 and CDR2 from the germline V gene are SEHNR and FQNEAQ (reference sequence). V lost 1 base and J lost 3; bases outside the gene matches: 4. For the CDR3, the DNA is TGTGCCAGCAGCTTAGAAGGGGGACAGGACTATGGCTACACCTTC. Encoded protein: CASSLEGGQDYGYTF.

The gene calls are TRBV6-4 and TRBJ2-3; tentative D call: TRBD1 (5 bases). The length of the CDR3 is 15 residues. Germline CDR1 is MRHNA and CDR2 is SNTAGT. V dropped 3 bases and J dropped 2 bases, with 12 bases sitting between them. CDR3 DNA sequence: TGTGCCAGCAGTGATGGGCAGGGCGTCACAGATACGCAGTATTTT. This gives the protein CASSDGQGVTDTQYF.